This TCR beta chain emerged from a study of cytomegalovirus exposure and HLA in healthy donors. General observations from the study: One variant, a missense change in DCLRE1C, was linked in a later analysis to TCR beta V- and J-gene trimming. Accurate HLA-A and HLA-B prediction from TCR beta sequences was reported for most subjects.

With 60 Vbeta and 13 Jbeta primers, the PCR was carried out. Sequenced by immunoSEQ multiplex PCR; TCRdb stores in-frame clones only, minus some. This repertoire comprises under 200,000 clones; its ten largest clones make up almost 6.5%. As concerns this clone: Its antigen is not identified.

The CDR3 has 18 residues. Germline loops: CDR1 SGDLS, CDR2 YYNGEE. The junction had 15 bases not matched to a gene; V was cut back by 4 bases and J by 4 bases. This receptor was taken from a man younger than 40 in good health and CMV-seronegative. This rearrangement joins TRBV9 to TRBJ1-1; 11 bases are a match to TRBD1. Source material: PBMCs. The CDR3 sequence: CASSPLPGQGEVGTEAFF. The CDR3, as DNA: TGTGCCAGCAGCCCCCTCCCGGGACAGGGGGAAGTCGGCACTGAAGCTTTCTTT. Filled out from reference TRBV9 and TRBJ1-1, the complete variable domain reads DSGVTQTPKHLITATGQRVTLRCSPRSGDLSVYWYQQSLDQGLQFLIQYYNGEERAKGNILERFSAQQFPDLHSELNLSSLELGDSALYFCASSPLPGQGEVGTEAFFGQGTRLTVV.